The present TCR beta chain was sequenced within a study of cytomegalovirus exposure and HLA in healthy donors. Study as a whole: Sequencing of roughly 180 million T cells in an earlier analysis found 90 million to 120 million unique TCR beta sequences.

Findings and caveats of the study: Both high specificity and high sensitivity reportedly marked the classifier's diagnosis of cytomegalovirus status. Rare TCR sequences predominated, though certain public TCRs were found in many donors.

CDR1 is SQVTM and CDR2 is ANQGSEA in the germline V gene. J lost 3 bases, V lost 4 bases, and 2 bases had no gene match. The CDR3 totals 12 residues. Note on this clone: The antigen remains undetermined.

The PCR ran on 60 Vbeta and 13 Jbeta primers. Authors' analysis steps: Per a later analysis, the number of unique TCR beta chains was 75 million to 90 million, of which around 10 million were shared. Sequenced by immunoSEQ multiplex PCR; TCRdb stores in-frame clones only, minus some. That table supplies the V and J calls and clone size; D and trimming were determined from the DNA. In the table there are some 110,000 clones, roughly 76% of which are singletons. The sample consisted of PBMCs. The genes are TRBV29-1 and TRBJ2-5; TRBD2 matches at 7 bases. The receptor comes from a man aged 50-59 years in good health and CMV-seropositive. The CDR3 region is CSVGRGEETQYF. CDR3 nucleotides: TGCAGCGTTGGCCGGGGGGAAGAGACCCAGTACTTC. The full variable domain, completed using reference TRBV29-1 and TRBJ2-5, is SAVISQKPSRDICQRGTSLTIQCQVDSQVTMMFWYRQQPGQSLTLIATANQGSEATYESGFVIDKFPISRPNLTFSTLTVSNMSPEDSSIYLCSVGRGEETQYFGPGTRLLVL.